What follows is one T cell receptor beta chain and its context. Its antigen is currently unknown. Here immunoSEQ multiplex PCR was the method, and the copy in TCRdb shows in-frame clones only, minus some. The data show some 140,000 clones, with 93% seen just once and more than 4.5% held by the top ten. The CDR3 contains 20 residues. V lost 4 bases and J lost 3; bases outside the gene matches: 20. Germline loops: CDR1 LNHDA, CDR2 SQIVND (reference sequence). These data are taken from a study of T cell responses to AZD1222 COVID-19 vaccine. The wider study: Pooled together were second doses at about 4 or about 12 weeks.

General study findings and limits: Unmutated variant regions are reportedly the target of nearly half of TCRs that are spike-specific.

Sequencing was performed on peripheral blood, taken on day 0 of AZD1222 vaccination. This receptor was taken from an adult in good health. The chain joins TRBV19 to TRBJ2-2, with TRBD2 identical over 7 bases. Here the CDR3 DNA reads TGTGCCAGTAGTAAACGAAATGCCGGGTTTGGCGGGAGACACACCGGGGAGCTGTTTTTT. It is translated as CASSKRNAGFGGRHTGELFF.